This is a list of T cell receptor beta chains from one sample in a study of blood T cell repertoires in COVID-19. Sequencing was performed with immunoSEQ multiplex PCR; in TCRdb, only in-frame clones are kept and a portion is missing. The repertoire includes some 75,000 clones, about 93% of them detected once, and less than 8.5% sits in the top ten. Sequenced sample: peripheral blood. The receptors stem from a human donor in a cohort sampled during active COVID-19. Each CDR3 is given with its conserved first and last residue. A D gene is named only where the DNA matches it firmly. A clone size is listed for some rows: how often the clone was seen (once, few, many), or a class if it is expanded.

-,TRBJ2-7,-,TRBV2,TGTGCCAGTTTCACTCCTTCGGCGGATGTATACGAGCAGTACTTC,CASFTPSADVYEQYF
-,TRBJ2-1,TRBD1,TRBV19,TGTGCCAGTATTAAGTGGGGACAGGGGATTCATGAGCAGTTCTTC,CASIKWGQGIHEQFF
-,TRBJ2-3,-,TRBV5-1,TGCGCCAGCAGCGGGTGGGGGGATGGCACAGATACGCAGTATTTT,CASSGWGDGTDTQYF
-,TRBJ2-5,-,TRBV6-5,TGTGCCAGCAGCGGCAGGACTACCGGGGAGACCCAGTACTTC,CASSGRTTGETQYF
-,TRBJ1-1,TRBD1,TRBV5-6,TGTGCCAGCAGCTTCGGGACAGCTAACACTGAAGCTTTCTTT,CASSFGTANTEAFF
-,TRBJ1-1,-,TRBV25-1,TGTGCCAGTACTTCGCCGGGTAACGACAACACTGAAGCTTTCTTT,CASTSPGNDNTEAFF
-,TRBJ1-1,TRBD1,TRBV15,TGTGCCACCAGAAAGGACAGGGGAGGATCTGAAGCTTTCTTT,CATRKDRGGSEAFF
few,TRBJ1-5,-,TRBV4-1,TGCGCCAGCAGCCAAGATGGGACACCCGGCCAGCCCCAGCATTTT,CASSQDGTPGQPQHF
-,TRBJ1-2,TRBD1,TRBV28,TGTGCCAGCAGTTTTGGGGGAGGGGACAGGGTGAACTATGGCTACACCTTC,CASSFGGGDRVNYGYTF
once,TRBJ2-3,-,TRBV12-1,TGTGCCAGCAGCTTTGCGCCCGGAGACAGGGGGCGGGAAGATACGCAGTATTTT,CASSFAPGDRGREDTQYF
-,TRBJ1-4,-,TRBV6-1,TGTGCCAGCAGTGAGGAGAAACTGTTTTTT,CASSEEKLFF
-,TRBJ2-2,TRBD2,TRBV5-1,TGCGCCAGCAGCTCGATAGCGGGGGGGCCTGGCGGGGAGCTGTTTTTT,CASSSIAGGPGGELFF
-,TRBJ2-3,-,TRBV5-1,TGCGCCAGCAGCTTGGCTCAGGGGAACACAGATACGCAGTATTTT,CASSLAQGNTDTQYF
-,TRBJ1-1,TRBD1,TRBV9,TGTGCCAGCACGCAGGGGGCATCGAACACTGAAGCTTTCTTT,CASTQGASNTEAFF
-,TRBJ2-2,TRBD2,TRBV7-2,TGTGCCAGCAGCTCCCCGCGGGGGGGGTGGACCGGGGAGCTGTTTTTT,CASSSPRGGWTGELFF
-,TRBJ1-4,TRBD1,TRBV6-5,TGTGCCAGCACGGACAGGGGTACTGAAAAACTGTTTTTT,CASTDRGTEKLFF
-,TRBJ1-6,-,TRBV10-3,TGTGCCATCAGTGAGTCCGGAGGGCCCCTCCACTTT,CAISESGGPLHF
-,TRBJ2-3,-,TRBV14,TGTGCCAGCAGCGTAAAAGATACGCAGTATTTT,CASSVKDTQYF
-,TRBJ1-1,TRBD1,TRBV5-6,TGTGCCAGCAGCTTGGGGGCGGACAGGGTCGCTTTCTTT,CASSLGADRVAFF
-,TRBJ2-7,-,TRBV4-1,TGCGCCAGCAGCCCAGTTGGAGCCCGAAGCTCCTACGAGCAGTACTTC,CASSPVGARSSYEQYF
-,TRBJ1-4,-,TRBV9,TGTGCCAGCAGCGTAGATGGCAGGACTAATGAAAAACTGTTTTTT,CASSVDGRTNEKLFF
-,TRBJ1-1,-,TRBV6-5,TGTGCCAGCAGTTACGAGGGGGGGCGCACTGAAGCTTTCTTT,CASSYEGGRTEAFF
-,TRBJ2-1,TRBD2,TRBV9,TGTGCCAGCAGCGTAGTCGGGGGGGCCGGCAATGAGCAGTTCTTC,CASSVVGGAGNEQFF
few,TRBJ1-1,-,TRBV18,TGTGCCAGCTCACAAACGGGTAACACTGAAGCTTTCTTT,CASSQTGNTEAFF
-,TRBJ1-5,TRBD1,TRBV19,TGTGCCAGTACCCCGACAGGGGGTAAACAGCCCCAGCATTTT,CASTPTGGKQPQHF
-,TRBJ2-7,-,TRBV15,TGTGCCACCAGCAGAGATCGGGGAGTTGGCAACGAGCAGTACTTC,CATSRDRGVGNEQYF
-,TRBJ1-5,-,TRBV19,TGTGCCAGTAACTGGAGGGCAGACCATAGCAATCAGCCCCAGCATTTT,CASNWRADHSNQPQHF
-,TRBJ1-3,-,TRBV9,TGTGCCAGCAGCGTAGGAACAGCCCTCGGCTCTGGAAACACCATATATTTT,CASSVGTALGSGNTIYF
-,TRBJ2-7,TRBD2,TRBV7-2,TGTGCCAGCAGCCCGGGACTAGCGGGGGCTCTGGGGGAGCAGTACTTC,CASSPGLAGALGEQYF
-,TRBJ2-7,-,TRBV18,TGTGCCAGCTCACCTGCCCCGGGACAAGGCGGGGGGCAGTACTTC,CASSPAPGQGGGQYF
-,TRBJ2-2,-,TRBV29-1,TGCGCCGTCCCAAATGCGCCAGGGGCAACCACCGGGGAGCTGTTTTTT,CAVPNAPGATTGELFF
-,TRBJ2-1,TRBD2,TRBV11-3,TGTGCCAGCAGCTTAACCCCCAGTCGGGGGGGATACAATGAGCAGTTCTTC,CASSLTPSRGGYNEQFF
-,TRBJ2-5,TRBD2,TRBV20-1,TGCAGTGCTAGTTCCCTCGGCGGGGGGTACCAAGAGACCCAGTACTTC,CSASSLGGGYQETQYF
-,TRBJ1-3,-,TRBV6-5,TGTGCCAGCAGTTACTCGGAGGGCTCTGGAAACACCATATATTTT,CASSYSEGSGNTIYF
-,TRBJ1-4,-,TRBV7-9,TGTGCCAGCAGCAAACAGGCAACTAATGAAAAACTGTTTTTT,CASSKQATNEKLFF
few,TRBJ1-4,-,TRBV18,TGTGCCAGCTCACCCGCCGCGGGTTCGGGCTCCGTCGCAACTAATGAAAAACTGTTTTTT,CASSPAAGSGSVATNEKLFF
-,TRBJ2-5,TRBD1,TRBV3-1/TRBV3-2,TGTGCCAGCAGCCAAGATATCCGACAGGGGACCTCCCGAGAGACCCAGTACTTC,CASSQDIRQGTSRETQYF
-,TRBJ1-2,-,TRBV28,TGTGCCAGTACAAACCGCTATGGCTACACCTTC,CASTNRYGYTF
once,TRBJ2-7,TRBD1,TRBV5-1,TGCGCCAGCAGCTATTTACAGGGGGCAACCTACGAGCAGTACTTC,CASSYLQGATYEQYF
-,TRBJ1-2,-,TRBV6-5,TGTGCCAGCAATGGGGGCGAATACTATGGCTACACCTTC,CASNGGEYYGYTF
-,TRBJ2-1,-,TRBV19,TGTGCCAGTAGTGAGGGTTCCCAACCTTACAATGAGCAGTTCTTC,CASSEGSQPYNEQFF
-,TRBJ2-1,-,TRBV9,TGTGCCAGCAGCGTAGCCGGGTCGAGCTCCTACAATGAGCAGTTCTTC,CASSVAGSSSYNEQFF
-,TRBJ2-2,TRBD1,TRBV28,TGTGCCAGCAGCCCCTGGACAGGGAACACCGGGGAGCTGTTTTTT,CASSPWTGNTGELFF
-,TRBJ1-5,-,TRBV27,TGTGCCAGCAGTCCACAGGGCCAGCCCCAGCATTTT,CASSPQGQPQHF
-,TRBJ1-3,-,TRBV23-1,TGCGCCAGCAGTCAGCCGAACGGTACTTGTGGAAACACCATATATTTT,CASSQPNGTCGNTIYF
-,TRBJ1-2,TRBD1,TRBV27,TGTGCCAGCAGGGAGGGGGCCCGGTATGGCTACACCTTC,CASREGARYGYTF
-,TRBJ2-7,-,TRBV27,TGTGCCAGCAGTGATACAGGGGGGGCGTCCGAGCAGTACTTC,CASSDTGGASEQYF
-,TRBJ2-6,TRBD1,TRBV11-2,TGTGCCAGCAGCCCAGACAGGGGATCTGCCTCTGGGGCCAACGTCCTGACTTTC,CASSPDRGSASGANVLTF
-,TRBJ1-1,-,TRBV19,TGTGCCAGTAGTCTAAAGACTGAAGCTTTCTTT,CASSLKTEAFF